These 8 T cell receptor beta chains were all obtained from the same sample, sequenced in a study of CD8 T cells in Susac syndrome. When the RNA was reverse transcribed, random hexamers were used with an input of roughly 0.45 to 1 ug. Each CDR3 protein gets one entry after TCRdb re-called the immunoSEQ multiplex PCR reads with MiXCR. The sample contains around 280,000 distinct CDR3 sequences, approximately 90% of which appear only once. Sequencing was done on a sample of CD4+ T cells from PBMCs. The receptors here all came from a human donor with multiple sclerosis.

This chain connects TRBV2 to TRBJ1-5; D remains ambiguous. Germline CDR1 is SNHLY and CDR2 is FYNNEI. The length of the CDR3 is 15 residues. With 6 bases removed from V and 5 bases from J, the gap between germline ends came to 17 bases. In nucleotides, the CDR3 is TGTGCCAGCAGCCCCGGGATTCGGGCCGATCAGCCCCAGCATTTT. Amino acid sequence: CASSPGIRADQPQHF.

The chain is built from TRBV20-1 and TRBJ1-5; D ambiguous. Looked up from germline, CDR1 is DFQATT and CDR2 is SNEGSKA (reference sequence). The CDR3 is 14 residues long. V lost 0 bases and J lost 4, with 10 bases in between. The CDR3 DNA sequence: TGCAGTGCTAGAGATCCAGGCCGGAATCAGCCCCAGCATTTT. Protein product: CSARDPGRNQPQHF.

This clonotype was observed a single time. The chain combines TRBV19 with TRBJ1-5; tentatively, D is TRBD1 (6 bases). CDR1 LNHDA and CDR2 SQIVND come from the germline V gene (reference sequence). V was clipped by 3 bases and J by 5 bases, with 11 bases between them. The CDR3 runs to 14 residues. As DNA, the CDR3 is TGTGCCAGTAGTATCGGGGGCGCCTATCAGCCCCAGCATTTT. This gives the protein CASSIGGAYQPQHF.

The CDR3 here is CASSLEKDDSPLHF. CDR3 bases: TGTGCCAGCAGCTTAGAAAAGGATGATTCACCCCTCCACTTT. The J gene is TRBJ1-6, the V gene TRBV7-8; the D is unclear. This CDR3 is built from 14 residues. Germline CDR1 reads SGHVS; CDR2 reads FQNEAQ. V was trimmed by 1 base and J by 8 bases, leaving 9 bases between them.

The chain links TRBV7-2 to TRBJ2-5; D is unclear. Between the trimmed V and J ends, which lost 2 bases and 5 bases, there was a span of 9 bases. The CDR3 has 13 residues. CDR1 is SGHTA, CDR2 FQGNSA, per germline. The CDR3 region is CASSLSRDETQYF. CDR3 nucleotide sequence: TGTGCCAGCAGCTTAAGTAGGGATGAGACCCAGTACTTC.

This chain connects TRBV29-1 to TRBJ2-5, with D unclear. The CDR3 spans 12 residues. The germline CDR1 and CDR2 sequences are SQVTM and ANQGSEA. Trimming shortened V by 5 bases and J by 4 bases, and 11 bases separated the two germline ends. The CDR3 region has the DNA TGCAGCGTTCAAGGGTCCCGAGAGACCCAGTACTTC. Encoded protein: CSVQGSRETQYF.

The chain carries TRBV6-1 and TRBJ2-5, with 10 bases matching TRBD2. The ends lost 8 bases at V and 0 bases at J; junction bases unmatched: 6. CDR1 is MNHNS, CDR2 SASEGT, per germline. The CDR3 is 15 amino acids. The CDR3 DNA reads as TGTGCCAGCGACAGACTAGCGGGCTACCAAGAGACCCAGTACTTC. As protein: CASDRLAGYQETQYF.

The chain employs TRBV18 and TRBJ1-2, with 8 bases lining up with TRBD1. Germline V gives CDR1 KGHSH, CDR2 LQKENI. The CDR3 is 15 residues long. J lost 3 bases, V lost 5 bases, and 8 bases had no gene match. This CDR3 reads CASSTRQGSDYGYTF. The CDR3 DNA follows: TGTGCCAGCTCAACCCGACAGGGGAGTGACTATGGCTACACCTTC.